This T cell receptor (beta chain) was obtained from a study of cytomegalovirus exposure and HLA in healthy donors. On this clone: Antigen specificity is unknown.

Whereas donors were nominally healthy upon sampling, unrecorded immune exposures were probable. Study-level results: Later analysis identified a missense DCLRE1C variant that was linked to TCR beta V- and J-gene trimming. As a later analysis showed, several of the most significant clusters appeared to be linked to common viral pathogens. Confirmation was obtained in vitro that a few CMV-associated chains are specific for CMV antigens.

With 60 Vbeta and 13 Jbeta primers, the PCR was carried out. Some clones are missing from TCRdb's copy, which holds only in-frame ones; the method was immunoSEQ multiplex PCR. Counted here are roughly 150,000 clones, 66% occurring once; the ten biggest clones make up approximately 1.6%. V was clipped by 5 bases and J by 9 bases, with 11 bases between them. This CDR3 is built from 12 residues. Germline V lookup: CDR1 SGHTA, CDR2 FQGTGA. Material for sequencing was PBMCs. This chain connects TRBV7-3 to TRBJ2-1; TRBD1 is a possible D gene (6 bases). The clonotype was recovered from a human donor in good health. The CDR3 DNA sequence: TGTGCCAGCAGCACGCAGACAGGTGAGCAGTTCTTC. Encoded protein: CASSTQTGEQFF.